The TCR beta chain described here comes from a study of blood T cells in healthy people across ages. The CDR3 contains 11 residues. Trimming removed 10 bases from V and 0 bases from J, with 7 bases in between. Germline assignment: CDR1 MNHNS and CDR2 SASEGT. A sample-barcoded 5' primer and a J-beta primer mix were used in a second PCR of roughly 6 to 11 cycles. A single record per CDR3 protein comes from TCRdb applying MiXCR to the 5' RACE reads. The profile shows hundreds of thousands of distinct CDR3 sequences, roughly 49% of them singletons. Comment on this clonotype: Its cognate antigen is unknown.

Study-wide results and limits: CMV status of donors was not determined, possibly confounding expanded clonotype changes. PBMCs that were unsorted prevented a conclusive naive versus antigen-experienced comparison. Diversity estimates from one million T cells were considered underestimates.

Sequencing input: blood. The chain carries TRBV6-1 and TRBJ2-7; D gene ambiguous. This receptor was taken from a woman aged 60-75 years in good health. CDR3 coding DNA: TGTGCCACCACGACCTCCTACGAGCAGTACTTC. Amino acids: CATTTSYEQYF.